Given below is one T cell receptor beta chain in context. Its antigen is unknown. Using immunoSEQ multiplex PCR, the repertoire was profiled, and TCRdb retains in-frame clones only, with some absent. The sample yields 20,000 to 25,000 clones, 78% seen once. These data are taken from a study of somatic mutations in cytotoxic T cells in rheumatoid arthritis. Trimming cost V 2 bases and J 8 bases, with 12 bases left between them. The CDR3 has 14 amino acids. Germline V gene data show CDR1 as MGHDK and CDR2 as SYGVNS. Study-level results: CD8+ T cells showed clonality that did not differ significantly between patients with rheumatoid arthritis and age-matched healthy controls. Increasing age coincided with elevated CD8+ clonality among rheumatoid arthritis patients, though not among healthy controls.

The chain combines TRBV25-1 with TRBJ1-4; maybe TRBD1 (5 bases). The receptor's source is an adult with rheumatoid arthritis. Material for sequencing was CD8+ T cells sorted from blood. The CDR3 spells CASSEAGAPEKLFF. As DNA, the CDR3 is TGTGCCAGCAGTGAAGCTGGGGCCCCCGAAAAACTGTTTTTT.